The present TCR beta chain was sequenced within a study of blood T cell repertoires in COVID-19. Produced via immunoSEQ multiplex PCR; TCRdb's table is partial and in-frame only. The top ten hold under 14% of the sample, which has about 230,000 clones, 85% to 90% seen once. CDR1 is SGDLS and CDR2 is YYNGEE in the germline V gene. V was clipped by 2 bases and J by 3 bases; unmatched bases: 12. The CDR3 is made up of 18 amino acids. Sequenced material: peripheral blood. The rearrangement uses TRBV9 and TRBJ2-3; the match to TRBD2 covers 10 bases. The sequence came from a man aged 45-60 years with COVID-19, enrolled during active disease. The DNA for the CDR3 is TGTGCCAGCAGCGTTTGGGGGGGTCTAGCGGGAGTAACAGATACGCAGTATTTT. It specifies CASSVWGGLAGVTDTQYF.